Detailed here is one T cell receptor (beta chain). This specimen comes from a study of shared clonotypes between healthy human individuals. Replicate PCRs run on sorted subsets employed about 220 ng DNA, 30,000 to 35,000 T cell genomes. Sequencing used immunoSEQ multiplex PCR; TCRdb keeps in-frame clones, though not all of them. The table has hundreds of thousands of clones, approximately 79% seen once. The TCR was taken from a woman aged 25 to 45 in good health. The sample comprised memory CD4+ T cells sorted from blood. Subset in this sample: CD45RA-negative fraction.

The CDR3, as DNA: TGTGCCAGCAGCCAAGCCGGGACTAGCGGGAGGTACGAGCAGTACTTC. Its translation: CASSQAGTSGRYEQYF. This rearrangement joins TRBV4-2 to TRBJ2-7; 15 bases agree with TRBD2. V lost 1 base and J lost 4; bases outside the gene matches: 2. From germline, CDR1 is LGHNA and CDR2 YNFKEQ. This CDR3 is built from 16 residues.